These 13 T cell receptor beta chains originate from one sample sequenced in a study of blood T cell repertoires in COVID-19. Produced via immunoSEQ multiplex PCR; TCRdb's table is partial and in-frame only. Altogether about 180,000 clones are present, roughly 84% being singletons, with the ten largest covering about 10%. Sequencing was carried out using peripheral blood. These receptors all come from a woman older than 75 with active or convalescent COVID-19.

This CDR3 reads CASSRPGTGKIGYGYTF. Here the CDR3 DNA reads TGTGCCAGCAGCCGTCCCGGGACAGGGAAAATCGGTTATGGCTACACCTTC. The chain employs TRBV28 and TRBJ1-2, with 9 bases aligning to TRBD1. V lost 6 bases to trimming and J lost 5 bases; unmatched junction nucleotides: 16. The CDR3 spans 17 residues. Germline loops: CDR1 MDHEN, CDR2 SYDVKM.

This CDR3 reads CASSRRLAGVGTFAGELFF. CDR3 sequence (DNA): TGTGCCAGCAGCAGAAGACTAGCGGGAGTGGGAACCTTCGCCGGGGAGCTGTTTTTT. The rearrangement uses TRBV3-1 (or the pseudogene TRBV3-2) and TRBJ2-2; 12 bases agree with TRBD2. Looked up from germline, CDR1 is LGHDT and CDR2 is YNNKEL (reference sequence). The CDR3 contains 19 residues. The junction had 16 bases not matched to a gene; V was cut back by 5 bases and J by 6 bases.

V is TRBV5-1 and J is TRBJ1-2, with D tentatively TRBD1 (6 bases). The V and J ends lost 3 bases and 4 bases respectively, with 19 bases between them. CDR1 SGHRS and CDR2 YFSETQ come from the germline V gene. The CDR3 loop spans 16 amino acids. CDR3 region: CASSSTRGGASYGYTF. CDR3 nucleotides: TGCGCCAGCAGCTCCACACGAGGGGGTGCAAGCTATGGCTACACCTTC.

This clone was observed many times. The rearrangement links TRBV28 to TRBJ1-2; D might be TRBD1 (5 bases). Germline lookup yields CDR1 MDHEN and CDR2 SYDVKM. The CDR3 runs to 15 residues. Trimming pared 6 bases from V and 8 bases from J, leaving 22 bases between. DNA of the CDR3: TGTGCCAGCAGCCCTAATGGCAGGGACTCGGGAGGCTACACCTTC. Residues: CASSPNGRDSGGYTF.

CDR3 sequence reads: CASSLQGAGGELFF. The CDR3 region has the DNA TGCGCCAGCAGCTTACAGGGGGCCGGCGGGGAGCTGTTTTTT. The rearrangement links TRBV5-1 to TRBJ2-2, with 9 positions matching TRBD1. The ends lost 2 bases at V and 7 bases at J; junction bases unmatched: 3. Germline V gene data show CDR1 as SGHRS and CDR2 as YFSETQ. The CDR3 consists of 14 residues.

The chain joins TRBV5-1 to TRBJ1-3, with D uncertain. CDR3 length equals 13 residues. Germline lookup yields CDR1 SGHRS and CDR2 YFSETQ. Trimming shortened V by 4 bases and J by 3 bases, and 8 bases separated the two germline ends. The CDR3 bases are TGCGCCAGCAGCCTTGGCCTTGGAAACACCATATATTTT. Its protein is CASSLGLGNTIYF.

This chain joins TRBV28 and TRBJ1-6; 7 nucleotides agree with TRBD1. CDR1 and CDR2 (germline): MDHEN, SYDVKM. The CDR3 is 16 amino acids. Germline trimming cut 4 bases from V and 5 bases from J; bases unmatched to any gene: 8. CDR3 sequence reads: CASSSDREFNNSPLHF. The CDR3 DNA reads TGTGCCAGCAGTTCCGACAGGGAATTTAATAATTCACCCCTCCACTTT.

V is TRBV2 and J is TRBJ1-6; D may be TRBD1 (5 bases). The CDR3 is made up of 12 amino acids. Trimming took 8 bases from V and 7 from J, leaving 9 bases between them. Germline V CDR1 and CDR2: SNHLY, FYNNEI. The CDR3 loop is CASGALNSPLHF. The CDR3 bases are TGTGCCAGCGGGGCCCTGAATTCACCCCTCCACTTT.

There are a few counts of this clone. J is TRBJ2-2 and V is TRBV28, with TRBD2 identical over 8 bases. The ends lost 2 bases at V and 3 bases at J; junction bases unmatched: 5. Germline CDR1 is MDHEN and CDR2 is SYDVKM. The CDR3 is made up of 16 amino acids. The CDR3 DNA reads TGTGCCAGCAGTTTACTGGCGGGAGGACACACCGGGGAGCTGTTTTTT. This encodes CASSLLAGGHTGELFF.

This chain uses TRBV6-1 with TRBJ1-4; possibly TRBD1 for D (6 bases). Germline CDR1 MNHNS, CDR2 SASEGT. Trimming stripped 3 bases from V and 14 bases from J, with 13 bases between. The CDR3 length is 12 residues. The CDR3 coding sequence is TGTGCCAGCAGTGAGAGGGGGTATAAGCTGTTTTTT. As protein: CASSERGYKLFF.

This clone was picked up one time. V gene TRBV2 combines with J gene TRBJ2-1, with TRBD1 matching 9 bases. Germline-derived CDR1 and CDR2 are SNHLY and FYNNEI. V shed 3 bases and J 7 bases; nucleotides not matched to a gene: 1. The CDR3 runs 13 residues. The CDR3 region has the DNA TGTGCCAGCAGTGAGGGACAGGGTAATGAGCAGTTCTTC. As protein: CASSEGQGNEQFF.

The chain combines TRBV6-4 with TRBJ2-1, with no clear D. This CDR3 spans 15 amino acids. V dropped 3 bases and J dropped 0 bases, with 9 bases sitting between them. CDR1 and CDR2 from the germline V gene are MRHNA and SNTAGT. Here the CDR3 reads CASSEERLSYNEQFF. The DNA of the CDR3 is TGTGCCAGCAGTGAGGAGAGACTCTCCTACAATGAGCAGTTCTTC.

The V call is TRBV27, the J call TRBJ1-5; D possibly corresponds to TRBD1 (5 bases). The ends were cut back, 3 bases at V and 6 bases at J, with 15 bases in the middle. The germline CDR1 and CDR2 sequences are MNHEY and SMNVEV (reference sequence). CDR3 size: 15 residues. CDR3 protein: CASSLAPGGSQPQHF. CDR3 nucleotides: TGTGCCAGCAGTTTGGCTCCGGGGGGGAGTCAGCCCCAGCATTTT.